What follows is one T cell receptor (beta chain) and its context. Its target is unknown. Use of 60 Vbeta and 13 Jbeta primers characterized the PCR. TCRdb keeps only in-frame clones here, not all; method: immunoSEQ multiplex PCR. Here the sample spans under 200,000 clones, 82% being singletons. The source of the sample is a study of cytomegalovirus exposure and HLA in healthy donors. Study-wide background: As an earlier analysis found, about 179 million T cells yielded about 100 million unique TCR beta sequences. Broader study findings: Later analysis showed most CMV-associated TCR beta chains appearing HLA-restricted. The study labeled 150 or so TCR beta chains cytomegalovirus-associated.

Germline CDR1 reads SGHRS; CDR2 reads YFSETQ. The CDR3 totals 14 residues. Trimming cost V 1 base and J 3 bases; bases outside gene matches: 4. The clonotype was recovered from a girl aged 2 to 10 in good health and CMV-seropositive. Sequencing was performed on PBMCs. This chain connects TRBV5-1 to TRBJ2-7; TRBD2 aligns across 7 bases. The CDR3, as DNA: TGCGCCAGCAGCTTGTCGGGAGGTCTCTACGAGCAGTACTTC. Its translation is CASSLSGGLYEQYF.